The entry that follows covers one T cell receptor (beta chain) sequence. It was with a sample-barcoded 5' primer and a J-beta primer mix that a second PCR of about 7 to 12 cycles was run. MiXCR, run by TCRdb on the 5' RACE reads, gives a single entry per CDR3 protein. Among around 990,000 distinct CDR3 sequences listed, around two fifths were seen once. These data are taken from a study of blood T cells in healthy people across ages. Deletions cut 0 bases from V and 11 bases from J, with 15 bases between. The germline gives CDR1 SQVTM, CDR2 ANQGSEA. This CDR3 spans 13 amino acids. Material for sequencing was blood. The gene calls are TRBV29-1 and TRBJ2-3; weak D call: TRBD2 (6 bases). The TCR originated in a man aged 18 to 35 in good health. This CDR3 is CSVEDGGGSGQYF. For the CDR3, the DNA is TGCAGCGTTGAAGATGGGGGTGGTAGCGGGCAGTATTTT.